Listed here are 12 T cell receptor beta chains from one sample, sequenced in a study of T cells after yellow fever vaccination. TCRdb recomputed calls from the 5' RACE reads with MiXCR, one row per CDR3 protein. The sample lists hundreds of thousands of distinct CDR3 sequences, 7% to 9% seen once, with about 16% in the top ten. The input for sequencing was PBMCs, taken around 45 days after the first yellow fever vaccination. These receptors all come from a man between 18 and 35 years old who received the YFV17D yellow fever vaccine.

The rearrangement uses TRBV5-1 and TRBJ2-7; TRBD1 might be the D (6 bases). V was shortened by 3 bases and J by 3 bases, with 13 bases between the two germline ends. CDR3 length: 14 amino acids. Per germline, CDR1 SGHRS and CDR2 YFSETQ. CDR3 DNA: TGCGCCAGCAGCTCCGGGACACCCGGCTACGAGCAGTACTTC. It translates to CASSSGTPGYEQYF.

The chain carries TRBV2 and TRBJ1-5; the D is unclear. The V gene's germline CDR1 is SNHLY and CDR2 FYNNEI. The CDR3 extends over 14 amino acids. Trimming removed 4 bases from V and 0 bases from J, with 7 bases in between. In DNA, the CDR3 is TGTGCCAGCAGTGCGGAGTATAGCAATCAGCCCCAGCATTTT. This encodes CASSAEYSNQPQHF.

This clonotype was recorded at least ten times. The chain recombines TRBV29-1 with TRBJ2-5, with D unresolved. CDR1 is SQVTM and CDR2 is ANQGSEA in the germline V gene. Trimming shortened V by 4 bases and J by 2 bases, and 11 bases separated the two germline ends. This CDR3 spans 13 amino acids. The CDR3 sequence: CSVGPLGQETQYF. Here the CDR3 DNA reads TGCAGCGTTGGCCCGCTAGGGCAAGAGACCCAGTACTTC. Drawing the rest from reference TRBV29-1 and TRBJ2-5, the complete variable domain is SAVISQKPSRDICQRGTSLTIQCQVDSQVTMMFWYRQQPGQSLTLIATANQGSEATYESGFVIDKFPISRPNLTFSTLTVSNMSPEDSSIYLCSVGPLGQETQYFGPGTRLLVL.

At least ten counts were recorded for this clonotype. The chain combines TRBV6-5 with TRBJ1-1; no definite D call. With 7 bases removed from V and 1 base from J, the gap between germline ends came to 10 bases. This CDR3 comprises 13 residues. Germline V gives CDR1 MNHEY, CDR2 SVGAGI. DNA of the CDR3: TGTGCCAGCACCTCGTGGGGGAACACTGAAGCTTTCTTT. Its protein is CASTSWGNTEAFF.

This clonotype came up a few times. The V and J genes are TRBV7-9 and TRBJ2-5, with D possibly being TRBD1 or TRBD2 (5 bases each). V dropped 5 bases and J dropped 3 bases, with 13 bases sitting between them. Germline V gene sequence: CDR1 SEHNR, CDR2 FQNEAQ (reference sequence). The CDR3 spans 14 residues. In DNA form, the CDR3 reads TGTGCCAGCAGCCTATGGGGGTCGGAAGAGACCCAGTACTTC. Residues: CASSLWGSEETQYF.

This clonotype has a count of ten or more. This rearrangement joins TRBV12-3 or TRBV12-4 to TRBJ2-1; D may match TRBD1 or TRBD2 (6 bases each). The CDR3 sequence is 12 residues long. Trimming shortened V by 7 bases and J by 6 bases, and 10 bases separated the two germline ends. The CDR3: CASNKGGNEQFF. The CDR3 bases are TGTGCCAGCAATAAGGGGGGCAATGAGCAGTTCTTC.

The chain links TRBV6-5 to TRBJ2-3, with TRBD2 identical over 8 bases. Unmatched junction bases numbered 10, after V lost 4 bases and J lost 10 bases. Germline CDR1 reads MNHEY; CDR2 reads SVGAGI. The CDR3 contains 14 residues. The CDR3 DNA follows: TGTGCCAGCAGTTTCACCTCGGGGGGGCCTTCGCAGTATTTT. It yields the protein CASSFTSGGPSQYF.

Many counts were recorded for this clonotype. The chain carries TRBV5-5 and TRBJ2-3; 8 nucleotides match TRBD2. Trimming at V came to 1 base and at J to 0 bases, leaving 7 bases not matched to a gene. In germline, CDR1 is SGHKS, CDR2 YYEKEE (reference sequence). The CDR3 has 17 amino acids. The CDR3 loop reads CASSLQAGAVSTDTQYF. As DNA, the CDR3 is TGTGCCAGCAGCTTGCAAGCGGGGGCTGTGAGCACAGATACGCAGTATTTT.

This clonotype came up a few times. The chain combines TRBV4-1 with TRBJ1-6; TRBD1 aligns across 10 bases. Per the germline V gene, CDR1 is MGHRA and CDR2 is YSYEKL. The CDR3 runs to 15 residues. V lost 4 bases, J lost 6 bases, and 3 bases stayed unmatched. CDR3 region: CASSRDRGFNSPLHF. The CDR3 coding sequence is TGCGCCAGCAGCCGGGACAGGGGCTTTAATTCACCCCTCCACTTT.

This clonotype has at least ten counts. The chain is built from TRBV10-3 and TRBJ2-1; 9 bases align to TRBD1. Germline V CDR1 and CDR2: ENHRY, SYGVKD. V shed 7 bases and J 6 bases; nucleotides not matched to a gene: 7. This CDR3 is built from 14 residues. CDR3 sequence (DNA): TGTGCCATCACCTCCGGACAGGGGATCAATGAGCAGTTCTTC. Amino acids: CAITSGQGINEQFF.

A few counts support this clonotype. The chain's CDR3 is CASSAKGGPETQYF. The CDR3 DNA sequence: TGCGCCAGCAGCGCGAAGGGGGGGCCGGAGACCCAGTACTTC. V and J are TRBV5-1 and TRBJ2-5; D possibly corresponds to TRBD2 (7 bases). V shed 4 bases and J shed 5 bases, with 15 bases lying between them. Germline V gene data show CDR1 as SGHRS and CDR2 as YFSETQ. CDR3 length equals 14 residues.

This clonotype occurred a few times. This chain links TRBV20-1 with TRBJ2-4, with D perhaps TRBD1 (6 bases). The V end lost 6 bases, the J end lost 3 bases, and 15 bases lay between the germline ends. The CDR3 is 14 residues long. CDR1 and CDR2 (germline): DFQATT, SNEGSKA (reference sequence). The CDR3 reads CSAPTGLGKNIQYF. Written as DNA, the CDR3 is TGCAGTGCACCGACAGGACTGGGCAAAAACATTCAGTACTTC.